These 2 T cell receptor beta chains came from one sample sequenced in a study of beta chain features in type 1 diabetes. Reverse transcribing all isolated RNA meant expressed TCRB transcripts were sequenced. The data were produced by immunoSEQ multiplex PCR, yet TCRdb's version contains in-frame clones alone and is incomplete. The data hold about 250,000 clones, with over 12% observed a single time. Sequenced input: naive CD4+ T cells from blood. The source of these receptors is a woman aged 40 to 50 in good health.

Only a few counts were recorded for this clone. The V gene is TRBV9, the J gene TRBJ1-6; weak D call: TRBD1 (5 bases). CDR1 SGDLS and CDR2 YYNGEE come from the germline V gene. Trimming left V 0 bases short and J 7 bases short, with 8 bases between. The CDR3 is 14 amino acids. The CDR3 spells CASSVAAGNSPLHF. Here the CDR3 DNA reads TGTGCCAGCAGCGTAGCGGCAGGGAATTCACCCCTCCACTTT.

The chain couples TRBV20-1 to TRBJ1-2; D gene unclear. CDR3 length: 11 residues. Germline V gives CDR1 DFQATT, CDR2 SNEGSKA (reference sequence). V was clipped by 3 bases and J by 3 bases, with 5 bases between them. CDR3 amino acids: CSASGYYGYTF. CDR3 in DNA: TGCAGTGCTAGTGGCTACTATGGCTACACCTTC.